This TCR beta chain stems from a study of blood T cell repertoires in COVID-19. Germline CDR1 SGHTA, CDR2 FQGTGA. The V gene end was trimmed by 3 bases and the J gene end by 0 bases; junction bases not matched to a gene: 13. The CDR3 contains 20 residues. Authors' analysis steps: Nucleated cell counts were estimated from reference gene primer amplification. The assay was immunoSEQ multiplex PCR, and TCRdb's table has in-frame clones only and misses some. Clone size and the V and J calls come from that table; the DNA yielded D and trimming. The sample consists of a few hundred thousand clones, approximately 85% of them appearing once.

The sequenced material came from peripheral blood. The TCR originated in a man in his forties or fifties with acute or convalescent COVID-19. V and J are TRBV7-3 and TRBJ2-6; 8 bases agree with TRBD1. The CDR3 DNA reads as TGTGCCAGCAGCTTGTCTCGGACAGGGCTCTATAGCTCTGGGGCCAACGTCCTGACTTTC. This gives the protein CASSLSRTGLYSSGANVLTF.